These 27 T cell receptor beta chains were all obtained from the same sample, sequenced in a study of chemoradiotherapy in HPV16-positive cancers. Generated by immunoSEQ multiplex PCR, the TCRdb table keeps only in-frame clones and is missing some. The sample has over 950 clones, roughly 92% seen once. Material: tumor tissue, obtained from a patient who underwent chemoradiotherapy. Receptors were obtained from a human donor with HPV-associated anogenital cancer.

The rearrangement links TRBV15 to TRBJ2-7, with D perhaps matching TRBD1 or TRBD2 (6 bases each). CDR1 is LNHNV and CDR2 is YYDKDF in the germline V gene (reference sequence). This CDR3 has 16 amino acids. Trimming stripped 0 bases from V and 4 bases from J, with 16 bases between. CDR3 DNA sequence: TGTGCCACCAGCAGAGATCAGGGGACTGCAGTATACGAGCAGTACTTC. As protein: CATSRDQGTAVYEQYF.

The genes are TRBV11-3 and TRBJ2-1; 13 nucleotides line up with TRBD2. Germline V CDR1 and CDR2: SGHNT, YENEEA. Trimming cost V 5 bases and J 7 bases; bases outside gene matches: 5. The CDR3 is made up of 15 amino acids. The CDR3 DNA is TGTGCCAGCAGCGTAGGGACTAGCGGGGCAAATGAGCAGTTCTTC. Its translation is CASSVGTSGANEQFF.

This chain joins TRBV4-3 and TRBJ2-2; D perhaps matches TRBD1 (7 bases). V was trimmed by 4 bases and J by 7 bases, leaving 22 bases between them. The germline gives CDR1 LGHNA, CDR2 YSLEER. This CDR3 has 17 residues. This CDR3 reads CASSLIPGGSYGGELFF. The CDR3 bases are TGCGCCAGCAGCCTCATACCAGGGGGGTCTTATGGCGGGGAGCTGTTTTTT.

The count of this clone is one. The gene calls are TRBV7-3 and TRBJ2-7, with D hard to call. CDR1 and CDR2 (germline): SGHTA, FQGTGA. The CDR3 loop spans 14 amino acids. V dropped 2 bases and J dropped 3 bases, with 11 bases sitting between them. CDR3 in amino acids: CASSLGPDNYEQYF. The CDR3 coding sequence is TGTGCCAGCAGCTTAGGGCCTGACAACTACGAGCAGTACTTC.

The rearrangement joins TRBV19 to TRBJ2-3; 8 bases align to TRBD2. The CDR3 length is 16 residues. The V segment lost 4 bases and the J segment 3 bases; nucleotides outside the gene matches: 9. Germline CDR1 reads LNHDA; CDR2 reads SQIVND (reference sequence). The CDR3 loop is CASSNRGLVSTDTQYF. DNA of the CDR3: TGTGCCAGTAGTAATAGGGGACTAGTGTCGACAGATACGCAGTATTTT.

This chain links TRBV7-2 with TRBJ2-3; possibly TRBD2 for D (6 bases). The CDR3 consists of 15 residues. Germline V gene sequence: CDR1 SGHTA, CDR2 FQGNSA. V was clipped by 3 bases and J by 3 bases, with 13 bases between them. CDR3 in amino acids: CASSFRTSTTDTQYF. CDR3 DNA: TGTGCCAGCAGCTTTCGAACTAGCACAACAGATACGCAGTATTTT.

V usage is TRBV4-2 and J usage is TRBJ1-4; D might be TRBD1 (5 bases). Trimming pared 1 base from V and 0 bases from J, leaving 9 bases between. Germline V gene data show CDR1 as LGHNA and CDR2 as YNFKEQ. The CDR3 contains 16 residues. The CDR3 protein is CASSQGQGTTNEKLFF. Here the CDR3 DNA reads TGTGCCAGCAGCCAAGGTCAGGGAACAACTAATGAAAAACTGTTTTTT.

The V and J genes are TRBV5-1 and TRBJ1-4; D unclear. The CDR3 runs to 13 residues. Trimming stripped 5 bases from V and 8 bases from J, with 13 bases between. Germline V gives CDR1 SGHRS, CDR2 YFSETQ. The CDR3 loop is CASRLAPGEKLFF. The CDR3 region has the DNA TGCGCCAGCAGACTGGCCCCGGGGGAAAAACTGTTTTTT. The variable domain in full, completed from reference TRBV5-1 and TRBJ1-4, reads KAGVTQTPRYLIKTRGQQVTLSCSPISGHRSVSWYQQTPGQGLQFLFEYFSETQRNKGNFPGRFSGRQFSNSRSEMNVSTLELGDSALYLCASRLAPGEKLFFGSGTQLSVL.

V and J are TRBV5-1 and TRBJ1-1; TRBD1 is a possible D gene (5 bases). Germline loops: CDR1 SGHRS, CDR2 YFSETQ. Trimming pared 7 bases from V and 0 bases from J, leaving 13 bases between. The CDR3 runs to 14 residues. The CDR3 region has the DNA TGCGCCAGCGGCCCCCAGGGCTTGAACACTGAAGCTTTCTTT. It is translated as CASGPQGLNTEAFF.

J is TRBJ2-1 and V is TRBV7-2; maybe TRBD1 (5 bases). Between the trimmed V and J ends, which lost 4 bases and 8 bases, there was a span of 9 bases. CDR1 SGHTA and CDR2 FQGNSA come from the germline V gene. This CDR3 contains 12 residues. The DNA for the CDR3 is TGTGCCAGCAGCTGGGGCAGGGATGAGCAGTTCTTC. This encodes CASSWGRDEQFF.

This chain connects TRBV7-2 to TRBJ2-3, with 7 bases lining up with TRBD1. CDR1 is SGHTA, CDR2 FQGNSA, per germline. With 5 bases clipped from V and 1 base from J, the junction kept 3 bases outside the gene matches. This CDR3 is built from 14 residues. The CDR3 reads CASSLGQGTDTQYF. The CDR3 region has the DNA TGTGCCAGCAGCCTTGGACAGGGCACAGATACGCAGTATTTT.

The chain carries TRBV18 and TRBJ1-2; 7 bases match TRBD1. The CDR3 sequence is 16 residues long. CDR1 and CDR2 (germline): KGHSH, LQKENI. Trimming took 4 bases from V and 6 from J; bases not matched to a gene: 14. CDR3 bases: TGTGCCAGCTCACACGTACGCGAGTCGACAGGGAATGGCTACACCTTC. It yields the protein CASSHVRESTGNGYTF.

The V gene is TRBV10-1, the J gene TRBJ2-2; TRBD1 or TRBD2 may be the D gene (5 bases each). Germline V gene data show CDR1 as WNHNN and CDR2 as SYGVQD (reference sequence). The CDR3 totals 15 residues. Trimming removed 1 base at V and 2 bases at J, with 8 bases between. The CDR3 DNA reads TGCGCCAGCAGTGAGTATGGGACCAACACCGGGGAGCTGTTTTTT. Translation gives CASSEYGTNTGELFF.

The chain couples TRBV5-1 to TRBJ2-2, with TRBD1 identical over 9 bases. CDR1 SGHRS and CDR2 YFSETQ come from the germline V gene. CDR3 size: 15 residues. V dropped 4 bases and J dropped 3; count of bases not matched to a gene: 4. The CDR3 DNA reads as TGCGCCAGCAGCCCCACAGGGGGCTACACCGGGGAGCTGTTTTTT. This translates into CASSPTGGYTGELFF.

This clone appeared once. This chain links TRBV5-5 with TRBJ2-3; 9 nucleotides match TRBD2. Germline V gene data show CDR1 as SGHKS and CDR2 as YYEKEE (reference sequence). This CDR3 spans 18 amino acids. The V segment lost 1 base and the J segment 2 bases; nucleotides outside the gene matches: 11. CDR3 bases: TGTGCCAGCAGCTTGAGGATAGGAGCGGGGGGTTCCACAGATACGCAGTATTTT. This codes for CASSLRIGAGGSTDTQYF.

This chain links TRBV4-3 with TRBJ2-3; TRBD2 agrees at 8 bases. This CDR3 has 17 amino acids. CDR1 and CDR2 from the germline V gene are LGHNA and YSLEER. V trimming: 0 bases; J trimming: 0 bases; junction bases outside the gene matches: 5. CDR3 DNA sequence: TGCGCCAGCAGCCAAGAATTAGGCGGGGGGAGCACAGATACGCAGTATTTT. Translation gives CASSQELGGGSTDTQYF.

The genes are TRBV10-2 and TRBJ2-2; TRBD2 agrees at 7 bases. The ends lost 2 bases at V and 6 bases at J; junction bases unmatched: 0. The CDR3 is made up of 13 amino acids. CDR1 and CDR2 (germline): WSHSY, SAAADI. The CDR3 protein is CASSEREAGELFF. In DNA, the CDR3 is TGCGCCAGCAGTGAGCGGGAGGCCGGGGAGCTGTTTTTT.

This clone was found a few times. This chain uses TRBV18 with TRBJ2-1; no firm D call. Trimming stripped 6 bases from V and 4 bases from J, with 10 bases between. This CDR3 is 13 amino acids long. Per germline, CDR1 KGHSH and CDR2 LQKENI. CDR3 sequence (DNA): TGTGCCAGCTCGCCCGGGTGGTACAATGAGCAGTTCTTC. This encodes CASSPGWYNEQFF.

This sequence joins TRBV6-6 and TRBJ1-2; D is unresolved. This CDR3 spans 13 amino acids. The V gene lost 6 bases and the J gene lost 2 bases, with 10 bases spanning the gap. Germline loops: CDR1 MNHNY, CDR2 SVGAGI (reference sequence). The CDR3 loop reads CASSLDPNYGYTF. The DNA of the CDR3 is TGTGCCAGCAGCCTAGATCCCAACTATGGCTACACCTTC.

The J gene is TRBJ1-5, the V gene TRBV6-1; 7 bases agree with TRBD1. The CDR3 spans 15 residues. V gave up 3 bases and J gave up 3 bases; unmatched junction bases: 5. Germline V gene lookup returns CDR1 MNHNS and CDR2 SASEGT. CDR3 in DNA: TGTGCCAGCAGTGACTACAGGGGTATCAATCAGCCCCAGCATTTT. As protein: CASSDYRGINQPQHF.

Only a few counts were recorded for this clone. The CDR3 loop is CAWSRDREIGELFF. The CDR3 region has the DNA TGTGCCTGGAGTAGGGACAGGGAGATCGGGGAGCTGTTTTTT. The V call is TRBV30, the J call TRBJ2-2; 9 nucleotides line up with TRBD1. CDR1 is GTSNPN, CDR2 SVGIG, per germline (reference sequence). This CDR3 has 14 residues. V trimming: 2 bases; J trimming: 7 bases; junction bases outside the gene matches: 5.

The chain uses TRBV4-2 and TRBJ2-2; D unclear. Germline V lookup: CDR1 LGHNA, CDR2 YNFKEQ. V shed 2 bases and J shed 3 bases, with 7 bases lying between them. The CDR3 is 14 amino acids. CDR3 nucleotide sequence: TGTGCCAGCAGCCAACAGACGGACACCGGGGAGCTGTTTTTT. Amino acid sequence: CASSQQTDTGELFF.

The chain couples TRBV28 to TRBJ2-1; tentatively, D is TRBD2 (6 bases). The V end was cut by 4 bases, the J end by 8 bases, with 21 bases between. CDR1 and CDR2 from the germline V gene are MDHEN and SYDVKM. This CDR3 is 16 amino acids long. The CDR3 region has the DNA TGTGCCAGCAGTTCCCCGGGGAATGGCGGGACCTATGAGCAGTTCTTC. It is translated as CASSSPGNGGTYEQFF.

This clone showed up just a few times. This chain joins TRBV5-1 and TRBJ1-4, with 8 nucleotides matching TRBD1. Germline values: CDR1 SGHRS, CDR2 YFSETQ. CDR3 length: 14 residues. V lost 3 bases, J lost 6 bases, and 4 bases stayed unmatched. The DNA of the CDR3 is TGCGCCAGCAGCTCAGGGGGCGCAGATGAAAAACTGTTTTTT. Its protein is CASSSGGADEKLFF.

This chain uses TRBV29-1 with TRBJ2-5; the match to TRBD2 covers 15 bases. The CDR3 totals 16 residues. Germline assignment: CDR1 SQVTM and CDR2 ANQGSEA. J was trimmed by 2 bases and V by 4 bases; bases with no gene match: 5. CDR3 in amino acids: CSVGSGLAGGQETQYF. Written as DNA, the CDR3 is TGCAGCGTTGGATCGGGACTAGCGGGGGGACAAGAGACCCAGTACTTC.

The rearrangement uses TRBV10-3 and TRBJ2-3; 10 bases fit TRBD2. Germline loops: CDR1 ENHRY, CDR2 SYGVKD. V dropped 6 bases and J dropped 4; count of bases not matched to a gene: 22. The CDR3 runs 20 residues. The CDR3, as DNA: TGTGCCATCAGGTCCGAGATTGGGGCTAGCGGGAGCCGCGGGGCAGATACGCAGTATTTT. Its protein product is CAIRSEIGASGSRGADTQYF.

This chain uses TRBV4-3 with TRBJ2-1; the match to TRBD1 covers 9 bases. Germline CDR1 reads LGHNA; CDR2 reads YSLEER. CDR3 length equals 18 residues. V lost 1 base, J lost 9 bases, and 16 bases stayed unmatched. CDR3 sequence (DNA): TGCGCCAGCAGCCAAGGATATCCGGGACAGGGAATGGCCGCTGAGCAGTTCTTC. It encodes CASSQGYPGQGMAAEQFF.